This passage covers 24 T cell receptor beta chains from one sample sequenced in a study of CD8 T cell repertoires and HIV-1 epitope variants (dated by TCRdb to 2018 to 2020). These TCRs are of unknown antigen specificity. The library was built by means of the immunoSEQ multiplex PCR assay. Here the immuneACCESS table is served through TCRdb, limited to in-frame sequences with V and J called. Missing clones are a known gap in these copies; in checked studies unresolved V genes cover under half, and the rest lacks a known reason. Here the sample has 4,000 to 5,500 clones; less than 75% occur a single time. Over 40% of the sample rests with the top ten. Sequenced sample: cultured CD8+ T cells derived from PBMCs. The receptors come from a male donor with HIV.

The chain joins TRBV29-1 to TRBJ2-7; D is uncertain. This CDR3 region has 13 residues. V was pared by 0 bases and J by 2 bases, with 8 bases between. Germline CDR1 and CDR2: SQVTM and ANQGSEA. The chain's CDR3 is CSVEDSVTYEQYF. CDR3 nucleotide sequence: TGCAGCGTTGAAGATTCTGTAACCTACGAGCAGTACTTC.

This clone has more than one count but fewer than ten. V is TRBV28 and J is TRBJ2-1; 7 bases map to TRBD2. The CDR3 has 14 amino acids. V shed 2 bases and J 7 bases; nucleotides not matched to a gene: 5. In germline, CDR1 is MDHEN, CDR2 SYDVKM. The CDR3 region has the DNA TGTGCCAGCAGTTTAGTGGGAGGGAATAATGAGCAGTTCTTC. The encoded protein is CASSLVGGNNEQFF.

The genes are TRBV29-1 and TRBJ2-1; no reliable D call. Germline loops: CDR1 SQVTM, CDR2 ANQGSEA. The CDR3 consists of 14 residues. Trimming took 7 bases from V and 12 from J, leaving 25 bases between them. CDR3 residues: CSAQFGKAQAGQFF. The CDR3 DNA is TGCAGCGCCCAATTCGGTAAGGCTCAAGCAGGGCAGTTCTTC.

The chain combines TRBV5-6 with TRBJ2-7, with a weak D call TRBD1 (6 bases). The germline V and J ends were trimmed by 4 bases and 4 bases, with 12 bases remaining between them. This CDR3 has 13 residues. Per germline, CDR1 SGHDT and CDR2 YYEEEE. CDR3 loop: CASSSDRSYEQYF. The DNA of the CDR3 is TGTGCCAGCAGCAGCGACAGGAGTTACGAGCAGTACTTC.

This clone has just a few counts. The chain combines TRBV7-9 with TRBJ1-5; 8 bases are shared with TRBD1. With V trimmed by 1 base and J by 3 bases, 2 bases remained unmatched. Germline assignment: CDR1 SEHNR and CDR2 FQNEAQ (reference sequence). CDR3 length equals 15 residues. CDR3 in amino acids: CASSLVQGDNQPQHF. CDR3 sequence (DNA): TGTGCCAGCAGCTTAGTACAGGGGGACAATCAGCCCCAGCATTTT.

This chain uses TRBV27 with TRBJ2-5, with D hard to call. The CDR3 loop spans 15 amino acids. The V end was cut by 6 bases, the J end by 5 bases, with 19 bases between. Germline CDR1 reads MNHEY; CDR2 reads SMNVEV (reference sequence). CDR3 protein: CASSHTRTVGETQYF. The DNA for the CDR3 is TGTGCCAGCAGCCACACCCGGACGGTTGGCGAGACCCAGTACTTC.

The chain has TRBV25-1 and TRBJ1-2; 10 nucleotides agree with TRBD1. Germline-derived CDR1 and CDR2 are MGHDK and SYGVNS. The CDR3 contains 13 residues. V lost 7 bases, J lost 8 bases, and 7 bases stayed unmatched. The CDR3 coding sequence is TGTGCCAGCACTGAGGGACAGGGGTTCGGCTACACCTTC. This gives the protein CASTEGQGFGYTF.

The V call is TRBV9, the J call TRBJ2-2, with 8 bases aligning to TRBD1. The V and J ends lost 3 bases and 5 bases, in that order; junction bases with no gene match: 9. This CDR3 is 16 amino acids long. CDR1 and CDR2 from the germline V gene are SGDLS and YYNGEE. For the CDR3, the DNA is TGTGCCAGCAGCGCGCACACTCAGGGGGCGACCGGGGAGCTGTTTTTT. Amino acids: CASSAHTQGATGELFF.

V usage is TRBV9 and J usage is TRBJ1-5, with D uncertain. This CDR3 has 15 residues. CDR1 SGDLS and CDR2 YYNGEE come from the germline V gene. Trimming removed 2 bases from V and 0 bases from J, with 9 bases in between. The CDR3 DNA follows: TGTGCCAGCAGCGTCTATGAAAGTAGCAATCAGCCCCAGCATTTT. It encodes CASSVYESSNQPQHF.

The chain joins TRBV7-9 to TRBJ2-5; D is perhaps TRBD1 or TRBD2 (5 bases each). CDR1 and CDR2 from the germline V gene are SEHNR and FQNEAQ (reference sequence). V was shortened by 6 bases and J by 2 bases, with 19 bases between the two germline ends. The CDR3 has 16 residues. CDR3 nucleotides: TGTGCCAGCAGTCCTGTCCCGGGACGTAGACAAGAGACCCAGTACTTC. It encodes CASSPVPGRRQETQYF.

The rearrangement uses TRBV9 and TRBJ2-1; 7 bases align to TRBD2. The CDR3 is made up of 13 amino acids. Germline V gene data show CDR1 as SGDLS and CDR2 as YYNGEE. V dropped 0 bases and J dropped 9; count of bases not matched to a gene: 3. As DNA, the CDR3 is TGTGCCAGCAGCGTAGGTGGGGAGGGTGAGCAGTTCTTC. This codes for CASSVGGEGEQFF.

This clone was detected a few times. The chain is built from TRBV5-4 and TRBJ2-7, with unresolved D. This CDR3 is 12 amino acids long. Germline-derived CDR1 and CDR2 are SGHNT and YYREEE (reference sequence). Trimming cost V 5 bases and J 0 bases, with 6 bases left between them. The CDR3 sequence: CASSLASYEQYF. CDR3 nucleotide sequence: TGTGCCAGCAGTCTGGCCTCCTACGAGCAGTACTTC.

The rearrangement links TRBV5-3 to TRBJ2-1, with D maybe TRBD1 (6 bases). TRBV5-3 is known as an ORF, though its function is uncertain. The CDR3 has 18 amino acids. Deletions cut 1 base from V and 9 bases from J, with 26 bases between. CDR3 sequence reads: CARSLKQGPLYLQFEQFF. In nucleotides, the CDR3 is TGTGCCAGAAGCTTGAAACAGGGCCCACTCTACCTACAATTTGAGCAGTTCTTC.

The rearrangement uses TRBV7-2 and TRBJ2-7; no clear D. V was trimmed by 1 base and J by 5 bases, leaving 15 bases between them. There are 15 residues in the CDR3. Germline CDR1 is SGHTA and CDR2 is FQGNSA. The CDR3 spells CASSLVPEAPHEQYF. The CDR3 nucleotides read TGTGCCAGCAGCTTAGTGCCCGAAGCCCCTCACGAGCAGTACTTC.

This clone has just a few counts. The chain is built from TRBV27 and TRBJ2-7; possibly TRBD1 for D (6 bases). Germline V gives CDR1 MNHEY, CDR2 SMNVEV (reference sequence). The CDR3 spans 14 residues. V was trimmed by 0 bases and J by 4 bases, leaving 10 bases between them. The CDR3 sequence is CASSLSNRDYEQYF. The CDR3 DNA sequence: TGTGCCAGCAGTTTATCAAACAGGGATTACGAGCAGTACTTC.

This sequence joins TRBV10-3 and TRBJ1-1, with D hard to call. V lost 7 bases to trimming and J lost 1 base, with 10 bases between them. The germline CDR1 and CDR2 sequences are ENHRY and SYGVKD. The length of the CDR3 is 13 residues. In DNA, the CDR3 is TGTGCCATCAAAGGGCAGTGGAACACTGAAGCTTTCTTT. Protein product: CAIKGQWNTEAFF.

This clone has a handful of counts. DNA for the CDR3: TGTGCCAGCAGCCAAGTGCCGGGAGAGCAGTACTTC. This gives the protein CASSQVPGEQYF. The chain is built from TRBV4-2 and TRBJ2-7, with a tentative D call TRBD2 (5 bases). Trimming shortened V by 1 base and J by 7 bases, and 8 bases separated the two germline ends. Germline V gene data show CDR1 as LGHNA and CDR2 as YNFKEQ. This CDR3 has 12 amino acids.

DNA of the CDR3: TGTGCCAGCAGCCCCTCCGTGGGCTCCTACAATGAGCAGTTCTTC. Translating gives CASSPSVGSYNEQFF. This chain joins TRBV11-2 and TRBJ2-1; D is unresolved. Germline CDR1 and CDR2: SGHAT and FQNNGV. V was shortened by 5 bases and J by 0 bases, with 11 bases between the two germline ends. This CDR3 is built from 15 residues.

In its sample, this clone was seen a few times. The chain uses TRBV5-6 and TRBJ2-7; 8 nucleotides line up with TRBD1. Germline CDR1 is SGHDT and CDR2 is YYEEEE. J gave up 5 bases and V 2 bases, and 6 bases lay outside the gene matches. This CDR3 contains 14 residues. CDR3 protein: CASSFQGARDEQYF. The CDR3 coding sequence is TGTGCCAGCAGCTTTCAGGGGGCAAGGGACGAGCAGTACTTC.

V usage is TRBV10-2 and J usage is TRBJ2-7, with no clear D. V dropped 6 bases and J dropped 5 bases, with 11 bases sitting between them. The CDR3 sequence is 12 residues long. The V gene's germline CDR1 is WSHSY and CDR2 SAAADI. CDR3 sequence (DNA): TGCGCCAGCAGCCCCTCGGGTGACGAGCAGTACTTC. Amino acids: CASSPSGDEQYF.

This chain connects TRBV7-8 to TRBJ2-1; D perhaps matches TRBD2 (6 bases). Germline CDR1 is SGHVS and CDR2 is FQNEAQ. CDR3 length: 13 residues. V gave up 1 base and J gave up 7 bases, with 8 bases separating them. DNA of the CDR3: TGTGCCAGCAGCTTAGGGGGGGAAAATGAGCAGTTCTTC. Translated, it gives CASSLGGENEQFF.

The J gene is TRBJ2-1, the V gene TRBV27, with TRBD2 as a possible D gene (6 bases). CDR1 and CDR2 (germline): MNHEY, SMNVEV (reference sequence). Deletions cut 6 bases from V and 8 bases from J, with 17 bases between. This CDR3 has 14 amino acids. CDR3 in amino acids: CASSDRTILDEQFF. Written as DNA, the CDR3 is TGTGCCAGCAGCGACCGGACTATTCTCGATGAGCAGTTCTTC.

J is TRBJ2-1 and V is TRBV7-3; D possibly uses TRBD1 or TRBD2 (6 bases each). Germline V lookup: CDR1 SGHTA, CDR2 FQGTGA. Between the trimmed V and J ends, which lost 5 bases and 1 base, there was a span of 18 bases. The CDR3 spans 17 residues. For the CDR3, the DNA is TGTGCCAGCAGCCCAAACGGAGGGGGGAGTTCCTACAATGAGCAGTTCTTC. Its translation: CASSPNGGGSSYNEQFF.

This clone counts as medium-sized. The chain recombines TRBV6-4 with TRBJ2-2; D remains unclear. This CDR3 spans 13 amino acids. With 2 bases removed from V and 1 base from J, the gap between germline ends came to 2 bases. Germline lookup yields CDR1 MRHNA and CDR2 SNTAGT. CDR3 nucleotide sequence: TGTGCCAGCAGTGACAGGAACACCGGGGAGCTGTTTTTT. Translation gives CASSDRNTGELFF.